This TCR beta chain was recovered during a study of blood T cell repertoires in COVID-19. Across the whole study: Sources were T cells, B-cell-depleted T cells, or PBMCs; the material itself was cDNA or gDNA.

Profiled with immunoSEQ multiplex PCR; TCRdb holds only in-frame clones, not every one. The sample holds about 210,000 clones; roughly 87% are singletons and the top ten take 10%. Unmatched junction bases numbered 3, after V lost 3 bases and J lost 2 bases. Germline values: CDR1 MNHEY, CDR2 SMNVEV (reference sequence). The CDR3 is made up of 15 amino acids. This rearrangement joins TRBV27 to TRBJ1-3; 8 bases map to TRBD1. This clonotype was sampled from a man between 18 and 35 years old with acute COVID-19. Sequencing used PBMCs or T cells enriched from blood (not recorded which). The CDR3 DNA is TGTGCCAGCAGTTTGACAGGGGATGCTGGAAACACCATATATTTT. Translated: CASSLTGDAGNTIYF.